The 3 T cell receptor beta chains below all came from one sample that was sequenced in a study of PD-1 blockade in classical Hodgkin lymphoma. The protocol was immunoSEQ multiplex PCR, while the TCRdb copy is restricted to in-frame clones and leaves out a portion. The repertoire holds some 150,000 clones, with about 81% as singletons. With no exception, relapse followed autologous stem cell transplantation in all patients, and brentuximab vedotin exposure varied. Sequences were derived from peripheral blood mononuclear cells (PBMCs), sampled before the second cycle of nivolumab. The receptors come from a human donor with classical Hodgkin lymphoma.

The V call is TRBV29-1, the J call TRBJ1-1; D might be TRBD1 (5 bases). V was shortened by 3 bases and J by 4 bases, with 15 bases between the two germline ends. The CDR3 length is 14 residues. Germline CDR1 is SQVTM and CDR2 is ANQGSEA. CDR3 nucleotides: TGCAGCGTTGACTATAAGGGGCTCTCCACTGAAGCTTTCTTT. It specifies CSVDYKGLSTEAFF.

The chain links TRBV5-6 to TRBJ2-1; 8 positions agree with TRBD2. The CDR3 contains 16 residues. CDR1 is SGHDT, CDR2 YYEEEE, per germline. V was pared by 0 bases and J by 6 bases, with 8 bases of the junction left unmatched. The CDR3 coding sequence is TGTGCCAGCAGCTTGGTGGGGCGGGGGGCTCGCAATGAGCAGTTCTTC. Translating gives CASSLVGRGARNEQFF.

The chain joins TRBV18 to TRBJ1-1; D possibly corresponds to TRBD1 (6 bases). CDR3 length equals 13 residues. Germline loops: CDR1 KGHSH, CDR2 LQKENI. Trimming removed 5 bases from V and 7 bases from J, with 14 bases in between. The CDR3 bases are TGTGCCAGCTCAGAAAAAATGGACAGTGAAGCTTTCTTT. Its protein product is CASSEKMDSEAFF. Looking up the rest from reference TRBV18 and TRBJ1-1 gives the full variable domain: NAGVMQNPRHLVRRRGQEARLRCSPMKGHSHVYWYRQLPEEGLKFMVYLQKENIIDESGMPKERFSAEFPKEGPSILRIQQVVRGDSAAYFCASSEKMDSEAFFGQGTRLTVV.